This T cell receptor beta chain came from a study of T cells in Graves' hyperthyroidism and ophthalmopathy (dated by TCRdb to 2018 to 2020). Study-wide context: Peripheral blood samples were taken at initial diagnosis, before any treatment was given. To identify distinguishing TCR V-J signatures, a discovery cohort of about a hundred patients was used, comprising 43 with Graves' ophthalmopathy and around 60 with stable Graves' hyperthyroidism. An independent validation cohort of about 19 hyperthyroidism patients and about 15 patients who later progressed to ophthalmopathy tested prospective prediction of ophthalmopathy. For training and testing, the 100 or so patients in the discovery cohort were randomly divided in a 7:3 ratio. The study also compared thyroid tissue and blood T-cell repertoires from a handful of Graves' hyperthyroidism patients. Once sampling was done, hyperthyroidism patients were given methimazole at a starting dose of 30 mg daily, whereas ophthalmopathy patients were given high-dose intravenous methylprednisolone. According to the paper, TCR Vbeta CDR3 sequencing was carried out on roughly 130 peripheral blood samples, which came from 40 to 45 ophthalmopathy, around 74 hyperthyroidism and roughly 17 progressor patients.

In this sample, this clonotype turned up many times. What antigen it recognizes has not been identified. No clone much larger than this one lies a single base away; base qualities are absent. What the study reported, not specific to this receptor: Most expanded thyroid clonotypes (frequency above 0.001) were also detected in blood, suggesting blood repertoires may reflect thyroid immune responses. A 13 V-J signature model separated ophthalmopathy from stable hyperthyroidism, with 87.88% sensitivity and 81.08% specificity in cross-validation and 80%/75% in testing. In validation, the model predicted progression to ophthalmopathy with 55% to 71% sensitivity and less than 75% specificity, a median of 6.5 months before onset. Sample size was not statistically predetermined, and blinding of investigators to group allocation was not performed.

The TCR beta CDR3 regions were amplified from RNA transcripts. For the first round of RT-PCR on the TCR CDR3, the HTBI primer set was used together with the Qiagen OneStep RT-PCR kit. Libraries were constructed in a second round of multiplex PCR, after which size selection and purification were performed. Libraries were sequenced paired-end with 100 bp reads on an Illumina HiSeq2000. The authors' pipeline ran thus. SOAPnuke was used to process the raw data, throwing out any read that contained adapters or uncalled bases, had a mean Phred below 15, or lacked an exact constant-primer or identifier match. High-quality paired reads were merged with COPE v1.2.5, and unique nucleotide sequences were defined as clonotypes. Clonotypes were aligned to IMGT TRBV, TRBD and TRBJ reference segments using MiTCR v1.1. Analysis was restricted to V-J combinations with a frequency above 0.0001, which covered roughly 99% of repertoires. A TCS score was defined as the ratio between F50 (clonal expansion) and ExV (chaos), using BLOSUM62-based TCRdist between CDR3 peptides within each V-J. Welch's t-statistics and random forest reduced roughly 540 V-J features to fewer than 15, which were used in a naive Bayes classifier (R e1071). TCRdb handled the public reads itself, with Q25 trimming in fastp and clone calling in MiXCR, and kept productive beta chains. Every entry covers one CDR3 protein and lists the most common genes and DNA from its rows. What appears here as the V and J calls and clone size reflects TCRdb's work, not the paper's. The sample has approximately 400,000 distinct CDR3 sequences on record, around an eighth of them singletons. About 20% of the sample rests with the top ten.

V and J lose 3 bases and 7 bases, and a span of 12 bases separates them. The CDR3 sequence holds 13 residues, the cysteine and phenylalanine included. Of the read, only the CDR3 DNA is kept; its 39 bases are in frame from base 1. The germline V gene provides CDR1 MDHEN and CDR2 SYDVKM. Hyperthyroidism patients were aged 18 to 65 years and newly diagnosed, with disease duration of less than 2 months. Patients with uncontrolled infections, other autoimmune diseases, pregnancy or lactation were excluded. Diagnoses were based on clinical symptoms, serum thyroxine and TRAb, thyroid ultrasound and orbital computed tomography. Blood from progressor patients was drawn when they were first diagnosed with hyperthyroidism, before any ophthalmopathy symptoms appeared. Ficoll-Paque density gradient centrifugation was used to isolate PBMCs from approximately 10 ml of fresh peripheral blood. Progressor patients were initially diagnosed with Graves' hyperthyroidism and developed ophthalmopathy during follow-up. Total RNA was extracted with Trizol reagent, and quality was checked on an Agilent 2100 Bioanalyzer.

This chain is built from TRBV28 and TRBJ1-2; possibly the D gene is TRBD1, per 5 matching bases. The sequencing input was blood. This receptor was obtained from a man aged 25-45 years with Graves' hyperthyroidism that later progressed to Graves' ophthalmopathy. The nucleotide sequence is TGTGCCAGCAGTTTTTGGGGGGTCTTTGGCTACACCTTC. It codes for CASSFWGVFGYTF.